This TCR beta chain was documented in a study of cytomegalovirus exposure and HLA in healthy donors. Study-wide findings and caveats: Among TCR beta chains, those listed as cytomegalovirus-associated numbered over 150. Later analysis identified a missense DCLRE1C variant that was linked to TCR beta V- and J-gene trimming.

This PCR relied on a set of 60 Vbeta primers and 13 Jbeta primers. The assay was immunoSEQ multiplex PCR, and TCRdb's table has in-frame clones only and misses some. The table lists around 96,000 clones, 64% of them singletons, with approximately 3% in the top ten. CDR1 is SGDLS and CDR2 is YYNGEE in the germline V gene. The CDR3 totals 17 residues. Unmatched junction bases numbered 13, after V lost 4 bases and J lost 6 bases. This clone was observed a few times. The antigen remains undetermined. When sampled, the donors appeared nominally healthy, though they likely had unrecorded immune exposures. The sequenced material came from PBMCs. This chain uses TRBV9 with TRBJ1-2; 12 bases align to TRBD1. The clonotype was recovered from a man in his sixties in good health and CMV-seronegative. CDR3 in DNA: TGTGCCAGCAGCCCCATTTCCGGGACAGGGGGCGTCAATGGCTACACCTTC. Protein sequence: CASSPISGTGGVNGYTF.